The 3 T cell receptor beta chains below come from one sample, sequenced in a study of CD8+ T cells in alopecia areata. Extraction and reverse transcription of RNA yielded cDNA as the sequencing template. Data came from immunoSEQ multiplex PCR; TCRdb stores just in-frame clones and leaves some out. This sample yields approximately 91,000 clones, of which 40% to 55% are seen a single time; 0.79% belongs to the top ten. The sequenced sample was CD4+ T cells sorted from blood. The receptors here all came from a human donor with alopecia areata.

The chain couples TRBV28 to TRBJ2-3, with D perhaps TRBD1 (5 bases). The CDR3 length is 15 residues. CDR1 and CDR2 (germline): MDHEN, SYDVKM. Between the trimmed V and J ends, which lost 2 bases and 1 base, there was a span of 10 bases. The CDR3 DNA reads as TGTGCCAGCAGTTTACCCCAGGGTGGCACAGATACGCAGTATTTT. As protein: CASSLPQGGTDTQYF.

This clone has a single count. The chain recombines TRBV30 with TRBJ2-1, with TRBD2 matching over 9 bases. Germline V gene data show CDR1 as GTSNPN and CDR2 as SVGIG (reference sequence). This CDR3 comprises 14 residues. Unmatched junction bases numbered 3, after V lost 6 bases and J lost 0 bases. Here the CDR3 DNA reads TGTGCCTGTCTAGCGGGGACCTCCTACAATGAGCAGTTCTTC. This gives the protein CACLAGTSYNEQFF.

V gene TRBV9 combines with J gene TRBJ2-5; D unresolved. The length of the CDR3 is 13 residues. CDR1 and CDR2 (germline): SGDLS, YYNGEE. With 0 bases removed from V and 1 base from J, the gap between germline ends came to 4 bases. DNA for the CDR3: TGTGCCAGCAGCGTAGACTTCCAAGAGACCCAGTACTTC. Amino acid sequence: CASSVDFQETQYF.